This entry describes one TCR beta chain. Its specificity is unknown. A read error is possible here, since a much larger clone lies one base away. TCRbeta libraries were built with three rounds of nested PCR, modified from ARM-PCR. One entry per CDR3 protein results from TCRdb running MiXCR on the multiplex PCR reads. The sample yields 70,000 to 80,000 distinct CDR3 sequences, 72% seen once. CDR3 size: 14 residues. CDR1 MDHEN and CDR2 SYDVKM come from the germline V gene. No cell sorting was done before RNA was extracted from the tissue. This record comes from a study of tumor and adjacent non-tumor tissue in lung cancer. The study, taken as a whole, reports: Significantly higher TCR diversity was found in tumor than normal lung. In normal lung, the top 100 clones were significantly more dominant than in tumor.

J is TRBJ2-2 and V is TRBV28; TRBD1 aligns across 9 bases. This clonotype was obtained from a woman in her thirties or forties with non-small cell lung cancer. The sequenced material came from lung tumor tissue. The CDR3 region is CACSVTGGGGELFF. The CDR3 region has the DNA TGTGCCTGCAGTGTAACAGGGGGCGGCGGGGAGCTGTTTTTT.